Described below is a single TCR beta chain sequence and its context. Its specificity is not known. The data belong to a study of T cell responses to AZD1222 COVID-19 vaccine. Whole-study context: Second-dose recipients at about 4 or about 12 weeks were treated as one pooled group.

Generated by immunoSEQ multiplex PCR, the TCRdb table keeps only in-frame clones and is missing some. In the table there are more than 110,000 clones, approximately 89% of which are singletons. In germline, CDR1 is SGHNT, CDR2 YYREEE (reference sequence). The CDR3 has 14 residues. V was cut by 5 bases and J by 6 bases, with 17 bases left in between. The study's findings and limits: Every sample of the repertoires postdated the peak T cell response. The breadth and depth of Spike-specific TCRs increased once two AZD1222 doses had been given.

The specimen was peripheral blood, collected on day 0 of AZD1222 vaccination. The V call is TRBV5-4, the J call TRBJ1-1, with D tentatively TRBD1 (6 bases). The sequence was obtained from an adult in good health. In DNA form, the CDR3 reads TGTGCCAGCAGGGGAGGGGGAGGGCTCGCTGAAGCTTTCTTT. This encodes CASRGGGGLAEAFF.